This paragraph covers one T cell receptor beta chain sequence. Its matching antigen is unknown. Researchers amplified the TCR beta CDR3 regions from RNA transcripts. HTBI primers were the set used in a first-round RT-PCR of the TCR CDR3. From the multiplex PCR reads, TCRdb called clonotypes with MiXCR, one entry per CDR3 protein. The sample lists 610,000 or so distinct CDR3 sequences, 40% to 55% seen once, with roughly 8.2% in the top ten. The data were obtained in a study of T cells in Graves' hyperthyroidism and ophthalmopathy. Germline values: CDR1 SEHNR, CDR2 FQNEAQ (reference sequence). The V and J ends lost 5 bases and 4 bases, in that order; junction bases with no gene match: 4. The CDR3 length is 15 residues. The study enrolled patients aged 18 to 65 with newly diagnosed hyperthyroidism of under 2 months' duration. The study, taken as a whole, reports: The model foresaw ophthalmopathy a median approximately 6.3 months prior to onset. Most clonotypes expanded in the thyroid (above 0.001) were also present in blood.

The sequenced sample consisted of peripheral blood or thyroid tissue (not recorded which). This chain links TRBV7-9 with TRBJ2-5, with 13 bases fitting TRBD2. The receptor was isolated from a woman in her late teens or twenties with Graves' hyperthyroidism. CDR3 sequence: CASSGRTSGGETQYF. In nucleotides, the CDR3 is TGTGCCAGCAGCGGAAGGACTAGCGGGGGAGAGACCCAGTACTTC.